A single sample gave rise to the 20 T cell receptor beta chains below, sequenced in a study of cytomegalovirus exposure and HLA in healthy donors. Some clones are missing from TCRdb's copy, which holds only in-frame ones; the method was immunoSEQ multiplex PCR. The sample holds tens of thousands of clones, around 90% seen once. Material for sequencing was PBMCs. These receptor sequences come from a woman aged 18 to 35 in good health and CMV-seropositive.

There are a few counts of this clone. The chain is built from TRBV10-1 and TRBJ2-1; 14 positions match TRBD2. V lost 0 bases to trimming and J lost 6 bases; unmatched junction nucleotides: 1. The V gene's germline CDR1 is WNHNN and CDR2 SYGVQD (reference sequence). There are 16 residues in the CDR3. The CDR3 sequence: CASSESTSGGANEQFF. CDR3 nucleotides: TGCGCCAGCAGTGAGTCGACTAGCGGGGGGGCCAATGAGCAGTTCTTC.

The chain is built from TRBV6-1 and TRBJ2-7; weak D call: TRBD1 (5 bases). Germline V gene data show CDR1 as MNHNS and CDR2 as SASEGT. The CDR3 consists of 15 residues. Deletions cut 6 bases from V and 3 bases from J, with 18 bases between. CDR3 DNA sequence: TGTGCCAGCAGAGCAGGGAAGGGGATGGTCTACGAGCAGTACTTC. Translation gives CASRAGKGMVYEQYF.

The CDR3 here is CASSLLIGGARETQYF. The CDR3 bases are TGTGCCAGCAGCTTACTTATCGGGGGGGCTAGGGAGACCCAGTACTTC. V usage is TRBV11-2 and J usage is TRBJ2-5; 8 bases match TRBD2. The CDR3 spans 16 residues. The V gene end was trimmed by 2 bases and the J gene end by 5 bases; junction bases not matched to a gene: 10. Per germline, CDR1 SGHAT and CDR2 FQNNGV.

The chain combines TRBV6-4 with TRBJ1-5, with 7 bases that match TRBD1. The CDR3 is 15 amino acids. Germline trimming cut 0 bases from V and 1 base from J; bases unmatched to any gene: 0. Germline V gene lookup returns CDR1 MRHNA and CDR2 SNTAGT. The CDR3 sequence is CASSDSGGSNQPQHF. The DNA for the CDR3 is TGTGCCAGCAGTGACTCAGGGGGCAGCAATCAGCCCCAGCATTTT.

The chain is built from TRBV19 and TRBJ2-1; D unresolved. CDR1 and CDR2 (germline): LNHDA, SQIVND (reference sequence). Trimming removed 1 base from V and 4 bases from J, with 5 bases in between. This CDR3 contains 13 residues. In DNA, the CDR3 is TGTGCCAGTAGTATAGGTCAGTACAATGAGCAGTTCTTC. Translated, it gives CASSIGQYNEQFF.

The CDR3 DNA sequence: TGTGCCAGCAGCTGGTTGGGCCGTCCCTTGGATACGCAGTATTTT. This codes for CASSWLGRPLDTQYF. The chain carries TRBV5-6 and TRBJ2-3; D uncertain. The CDR3 extends over 15 amino acids. From germline, CDR1 is SGHDT and CDR2 YYEEEE. V was cut by 3 bases and J by 6 bases, with 17 bases left in between.

The rearrangement joins TRBV15 to TRBJ2-7, with D unclear. Trimming took off 8 bases at V and 0 bases at J, with 11 bases between the two ends. The germline V gene has CDR1 LNHNV and CDR2 YYDKDF (reference sequence). The CDR3 is 13 residues long. The CDR3 reads CATRKGGSYEQYF. The DNA for the CDR3 is TGTGCCACCCGGAAAGGCGGCTCCTACGAGCAGTACTTC.

The chain couples TRBV6-1 to TRBJ2-3; 14 nucleotides match TRBD2. The trim removed 3 bases at V and 3 bases at J, leaving 2 bases unmatched. The CDR3 consists of 16 residues. Per the germline V gene, CDR1 is MNHNS and CDR2 is SASEGT. The CDR3 here is CASSETSGGATDTQYF. In DNA, the CDR3 is TGTGCCAGCAGTGAGACTAGCGGGGGGGCAACAGATACGCAGTATTTT.

This chain uses TRBV29-1 with TRBJ2-1, with D perhaps TRBD2 (7 bases). The ends were cut back, 7 bases at V and 0 bases at J, with 19 bases in the middle. Germline CDR1 SQVTM, CDR2 ANQGSEA. The CDR3 length is 16 residues. The CDR3 protein is CSAKGGGPGSYNEQFF. The CDR3 DNA sequence: TGCAGCGCAAAGGGGGGGGGCCCGGGCTCCTACAATGAGCAGTTCTTC.

The J gene is TRBJ2-5, the V gene TRBV4-3, with 11 bases identical to TRBD2. V trimming: 1 base; J trimming: 2 bases; junction bases outside the gene matches: 3. Germline loops: CDR1 LGHNA, CDR2 YSLEER. CDR3 length: 16 residues. The CDR3 nucleotides are TGCGCCAGCAGCCAAGCCCTAGCGGGGGGACAAGAGACCCAGTACTTC. Protein sequence: CASSQALAGGQETQYF.

The J gene is TRBJ2-7, the V gene TRBV5-4; TRBD2 aligns across 7 bases. After removal of 1 base from V and 1 base from J, the junction contained 8 bases not matched to a gene. Germline CDR1 is SGHNT and CDR2 is YYREEE (reference sequence). This CDR3 comprises 16 residues. CDR3 DNA sequence: TGTGCCAGCAGCTTGTGGGCGGGAGTAGGGTCCTACGAGCAGTACTTC. Translation: CASSLWAGVGSYEQYF.

The chain combines TRBV7-9 with TRBJ2-7, with 8 bases fitting TRBD2. Germline CDR1 reads SEHNR; CDR2 reads FQNEAQ (reference sequence). The CDR3 has 15 residues. Losses at the gene ends were 5 bases for V and 1 base for J; bases not matched to a gene: 7. The CDR3 DNA follows: TGTGCCAGCAGCCCCTCCGGCGGGGGGTCCTACGAGCAGTACTTC. Its protein is CASSPSGGGSYEQYF.

This rearrangement joins TRBV7-8 to TRBJ2-7, with 8 bases aligning to TRBD1. The CDR3 is 15 amino acids. The germline V gene has CDR1 SGHVS and CDR2 FQNEAQ. V lost 2 bases and J lost 8; bases outside the gene matches: 11. The DNA for the CDR3 is TGTGCCAGCAGCTTACAGTTACCCAGGGGGCTACAGCAGTACTTC. It is translated as CASSLQLPRGLQQYF.

The CDR3 DNA is TGTGCCAGCAGCTTAGCGGGGGGTAGGTCAGATACGCAGTATTTT. Translated, it gives CASSLAGGRSDTQYF. The chain joins TRBV7-2 to TRBJ2-3; a possible D gene is TRBD2 (6 bases). The germline V gene has CDR1 SGHTA and CDR2 FQGNSA. Trimming removed 0 bases from V and 4 bases from J, with 11 bases in between. The CDR3 sequence is 15 residues long.

The count of this clone is one. This chain links TRBV4-1 with TRBJ1-1; a possible D gene is TRBD1 (5 bases). Trimming cost V 0 bases and J 11 bases, with 16 bases left between them. Per the germline V gene, CDR1 is MGHRA and CDR2 is YSYEKL. The CDR3 length is 14 residues. The CDR3 protein is CASSQDAGGLYAFF. CDR3 in DNA: TGCGCCAGCAGCCAAGATGCGGGGGGTTTGTACGCTTTCTTT.

The chain combines TRBV12-1 with TRBJ2-1; the D call in the table, TRBD2, was not verified against the DNA. TRBV12-1 is deemed a pseudogene. The CDR3 has 15 amino acids. The CDR3 nucleotides read TGTGCCAGCAGCCCGGCCGGGACTATGAACAATGAGCAGTTCTTC. It is translated as CASSPAGTMNNEQFF.

The chain uses TRBV9 and TRBJ2-2; 12 bases fit TRBD2. The CDR3 extends over 16 amino acids. J gave up 7 bases and V 4 bases, and 8 bases lay outside the gene matches. CDR1 SGDLS and CDR2 YYNGEE come from the germline V gene. CDR3 DNA: TGTGCCAGCAGCCTAAGGACTAGCGGGACTATCGGGGAGCTGTTTTTT. Its translation: CASSLRTSGTIGELFF.

The genes are TRBV2 and TRBJ1-5, with D perhaps TRBD1 (6 bases). CDR3 length: 14 residues. Germline assignment: CDR1 SNHLY and CDR2 FYNNEI. Deletions cut 4 bases from V and 11 bases from J, with 18 bases between. CDR3 sequence: CASSVFRGAGAQHF. The DNA of the CDR3 is TGTGCCAGCAGTGTTTTCAGGGGCGCTGGGGCCCAGCATTTT.

The V call is TRBV30, the J call TRBJ1-4, with D possibly matching TRBD1 (6 bases). Trimming cost V 7 bases and J 3 bases, with 21 bases left between them. The CDR3 is 16 residues long. Germline loops: CDR1 GTSNPN, CDR2 SVGIG (reference sequence). The CDR3 DNA is TGTGCCTCCCGAAAAAAGGGGGGGGCGGCTAATGAAAAACTGTTTTTT. Translating it yields CASRKKGGAANEKLFF. The whole variable domain, remainder taken from reference TRBV30 and TRBJ1-4, is SQTIHQWPATLVQPVGSPLSLECTVEGTSNPNLYWYRQAAGRGLQLLFYSVGIGQISSEVPQNLSASRPQDRQFILSSKKLLLSDSGFYLCASRKKGGAANEKLFFGSGTQLSVL.

The gene calls are TRBV5-1 and TRBJ2-7, with TRBD2 identical over 10 bases. CDR1 is SGHRS and CDR2 is YFSETQ in the germline V gene. V trimming: 4 bases; J trimming: 5 bases; junction bases outside the gene matches: 3. This CDR3 spans 13 amino acids. The CDR3 region has the DNA TGCGCCAGCAGCGTTGGACTAGCGGACGAGCAGTACTTC. As protein: CASSVGLADEQYF.